The rows below give T cell receptor beta chains drawn from one sample of a study of cytomegalovirus exposure and HLA in healthy donors. Assay used: immunoSEQ multiplex PCR; TCRdb lists only in-frame clones, some missing. The listing records tens of thousands of clones. Sequencing was done on a sample of PBMCs. The source of these receptors is a man aged 45-60 years in good health and CMV-seronegative. Each CDR3 is given with its conserved first and last residue. Each record gives: D gene, V gene, J gene, CDR3 protein. D genes are given only for firm matches.

TRBD1	TRBV18	TRBJ1-1	CASSPDRENTEAFF
TRBD1	TRBV6-6	TRBJ1-5	CASSQQGIPQPQHF
TRBD1	TRBV6-1	TRBJ2-7	CASRKTGTGHEQYF
TRBD2	TRBV5-1	TRBJ2-1	CASSSGAVAGGYNEQFF
.	TRBV25-1	TRBJ2-3	CASSAQGDTQYF
.	TRBV5-6	TRBJ1-6	CASSLRVGSSYNSPLHF
TRBD1	TRBV4-2	TRBJ1-6	CASSQGQGAGSPLHF
.	TRBV30	TRBJ2-7	CAWSRRVTYEQYF
.	TRBV6-5	TRBJ1-5	CASSYSGGNQPQHF
.	TRBV7-7	TRBJ2-7	CASSLSGYEQYF
TRBD2	TRBV5-3	TRBJ2-3	CARTGLAPPYYPSTDTQYF
.	TRBV7-2	TRBJ1-3	CASSSRGFAGNTIYF
TRBD2	TRBV7-2	TRBJ2-7	CASSSGGGPTYEQYF
TRBD1	TRBV18	TRBJ1-1	CASSQSPGQGTLTEAFF
.	TRBV10-3	TRBJ2-1	CAIRRQLDYNEQFF
TRBD1	TRBV6-1	TRBJ1-3	CASSGMTGRGNTIYF
TRBD1	TRBV9	TRBJ1-2	CASSAQGAGGYTF
TRBD1	TRBV7-9	TRBJ1-2	CASSRDRGNYGYTF
.	TRBV19	TRBJ1-5	CASSMEVGGNQPQHF
.	TRBV4-1	TRBJ2-3	CASTRGMNLAWTDTQYF
.	TRBV6-6	TRBJ2-5	CASTLDSLYRAAQYF
.	TRBV7-8	TRBJ1-4	CASRGRGALSEKLFF
TRBD1	TRBV11-2	TRBJ1-2	CASSLDRGRGYTF
TRBD1	TRBV25-1	TRBJ1-2	CASRGGQGVDYGYTF
.	TRBV7-9	TRBJ1-6	CASSSVGGGIGSPLHF
.	TRBV7-8	TRBJ2-7	CASSLGQYSYEQYF
.	TRBV11-2	TRBJ2-1	CASSSSAGRLGEQFF
TRBD1	TRBV5-1	TRBJ1-4	CASSPATGYVVNEKLFF
.	TRBV29-1	TRBJ2-5	CSVGALFQETQYF